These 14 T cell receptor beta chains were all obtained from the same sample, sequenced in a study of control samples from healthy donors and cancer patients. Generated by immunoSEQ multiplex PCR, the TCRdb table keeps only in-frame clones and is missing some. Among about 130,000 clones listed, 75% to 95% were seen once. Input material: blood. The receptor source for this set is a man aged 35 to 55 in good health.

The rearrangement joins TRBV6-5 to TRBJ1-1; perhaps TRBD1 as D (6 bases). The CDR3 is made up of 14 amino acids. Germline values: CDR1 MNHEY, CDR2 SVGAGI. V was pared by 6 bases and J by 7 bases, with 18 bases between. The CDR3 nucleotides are TGTGCCAGCAGGCAAACCGGGACACCCCGTGAAGCTTTCTTT. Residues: CASRQTGTPREAFF.

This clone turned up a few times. The chain's CDR3 is CASSEIGGRFYEQYF. In DNA, the CDR3 is TGTGCCAGCAGTGAGATTGGGGGAAGATTCTACGAGCAGTACTTC. V gene TRBV6-1 combines with J gene TRBJ2-7; either TRBD1 or TRBD2 may supply D (5 bases each). The germline gives CDR1 MNHNS, CDR2 SASEGT. V gave up 3 bases and J gave up 3 bases, with 15 bases separating them. The length of the CDR3 is 15 residues.

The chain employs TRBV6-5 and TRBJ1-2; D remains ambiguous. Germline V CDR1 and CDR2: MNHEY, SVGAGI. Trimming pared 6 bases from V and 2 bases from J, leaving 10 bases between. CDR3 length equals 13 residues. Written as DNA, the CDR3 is TGTGCCAGCAGCCTGGCCGTAAACTATGGCTACACCTTC. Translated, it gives CASSLAVNYGYTF.

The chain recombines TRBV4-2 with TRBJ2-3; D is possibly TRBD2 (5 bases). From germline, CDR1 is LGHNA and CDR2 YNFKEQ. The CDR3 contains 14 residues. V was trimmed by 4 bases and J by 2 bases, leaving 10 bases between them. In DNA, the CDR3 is TGTGCCAGCAGCCCCAAGGACTTCACAGATACGCAGTATTTT. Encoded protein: CASSPKDFTDTQYF.

This CDR3 reads CASSFPTGELFF. The DNA of the CDR3 is TGTGCCAGCAGTTTCCCCACCGGGGAGCTGTTTTTT. V usage is TRBV12-3 or TRBV12-4 and J usage is TRBJ2-2; unclear D gene. V lost 3 bases and J 4 bases, leaving 3 bases between the germline ends. CDR3 length: 12 amino acids.

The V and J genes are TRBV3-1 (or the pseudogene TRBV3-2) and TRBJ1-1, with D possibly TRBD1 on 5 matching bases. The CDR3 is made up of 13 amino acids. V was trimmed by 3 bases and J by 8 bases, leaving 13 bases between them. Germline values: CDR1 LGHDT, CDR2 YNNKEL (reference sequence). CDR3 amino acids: CASSQTGTEEAFF. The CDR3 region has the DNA TGTGCCAGCAGCCAGACGGGGACTGAGGAAGCTTTCTTT.

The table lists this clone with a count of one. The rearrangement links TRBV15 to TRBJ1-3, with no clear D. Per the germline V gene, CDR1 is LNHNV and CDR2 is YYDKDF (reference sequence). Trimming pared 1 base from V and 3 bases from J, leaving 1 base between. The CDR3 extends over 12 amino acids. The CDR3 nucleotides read TGTGCCACCAGCAGAGGTGGAAACACCATATATTTT. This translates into CATSRGGNTIYF.

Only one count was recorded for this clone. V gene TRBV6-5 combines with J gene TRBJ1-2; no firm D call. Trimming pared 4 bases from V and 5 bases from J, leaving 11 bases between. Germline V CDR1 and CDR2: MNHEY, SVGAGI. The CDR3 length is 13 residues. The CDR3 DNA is TGTGCCAGCAGTTTGGACGGACCGTATGGCTACACCTTC. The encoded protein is CASSLDGPYGYTF.

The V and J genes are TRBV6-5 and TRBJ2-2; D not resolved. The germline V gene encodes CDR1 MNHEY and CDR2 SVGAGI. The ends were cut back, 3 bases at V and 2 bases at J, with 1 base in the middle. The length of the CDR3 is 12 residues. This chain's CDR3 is CASSYNTGELFF. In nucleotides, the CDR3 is TGTGCCAGCAGTTATAACACCGGGGAGCTGTTTTTT.

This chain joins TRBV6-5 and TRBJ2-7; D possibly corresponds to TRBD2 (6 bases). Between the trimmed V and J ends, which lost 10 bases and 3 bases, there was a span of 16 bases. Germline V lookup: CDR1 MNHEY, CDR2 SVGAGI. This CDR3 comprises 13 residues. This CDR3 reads CATRRGGVYEQYF. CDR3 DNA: TGTGCCACGCGACGGGGCGGGGTCTACGAGCAGTACTTC.

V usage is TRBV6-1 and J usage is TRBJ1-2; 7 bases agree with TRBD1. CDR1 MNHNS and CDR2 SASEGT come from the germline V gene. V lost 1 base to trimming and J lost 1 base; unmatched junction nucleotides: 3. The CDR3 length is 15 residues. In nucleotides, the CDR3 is TGTGCCAGCAGTGAAGGGACAGGATTTAACTATGGCTACACCTTC. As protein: CASSEGTGFNYGYTF.

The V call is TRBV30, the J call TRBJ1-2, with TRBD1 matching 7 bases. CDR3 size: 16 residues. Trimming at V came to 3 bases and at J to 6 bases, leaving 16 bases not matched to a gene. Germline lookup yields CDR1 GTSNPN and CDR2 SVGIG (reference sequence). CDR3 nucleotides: TGTGCCTGGAGCACGCCAGCCACCTTGACAGGGAATGGCTACACCTTC. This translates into CAWSTPATLTGNGYTF. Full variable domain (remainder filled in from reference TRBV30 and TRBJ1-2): SQTIHQWPATLVQPVGSPLSLECTVEGTSNPNLYWYRQAAGRGLQLLFYSVGIGQISSEVPQNLSASRPQDRQFILSSKKLLLSDSGFYLCAWSTPATLTGNGYTFGSGTRLTVV.

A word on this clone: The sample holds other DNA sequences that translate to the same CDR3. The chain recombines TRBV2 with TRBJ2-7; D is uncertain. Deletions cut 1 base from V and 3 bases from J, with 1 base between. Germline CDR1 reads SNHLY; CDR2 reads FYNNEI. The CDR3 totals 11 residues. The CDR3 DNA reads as TGTGCCAGCAGTGAAGGCTACGAGCAGTACTTC. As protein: CASSEGYEQYF. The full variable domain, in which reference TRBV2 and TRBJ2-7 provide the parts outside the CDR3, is EPEVTQTPSHQVTQMGQEVILRCVPISNHLYFYWYRQILGQKVEFLVSFYNNEISEKSEIFDDQFSVERPDGSNFTLKIRSTKLEDSAMYFCASSEGYEQYFGPGTRLTVT.

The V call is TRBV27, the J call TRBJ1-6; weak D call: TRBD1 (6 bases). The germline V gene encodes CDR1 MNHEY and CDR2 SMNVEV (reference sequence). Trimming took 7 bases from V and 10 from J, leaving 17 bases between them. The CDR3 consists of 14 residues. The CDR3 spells CASTPHRVGSPLHF. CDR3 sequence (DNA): TGTGCCAGCACCCCGCACAGGGTTGGGTCACCCCTCCACTTT.